This T cell receptor (beta chain) originates from a study of T-cell reconstitution after alpha-beta-depleted transplantation in children. This clonotype was detected only a few times. The TCRbeta library was prepared with unique molecular identifiers. TCRdb passed the PCR reads through MiXCR, listing each CDR3 protein once. Of 380,000 or so distinct CDR3 sequences in the sample, 10% to 15% were seen once. V shed 1 base and J 5 bases; nucleotides not matched to a gene: 7. The length of the CDR3 is 16 residues. Per the germline V gene, CDR1 is SEHNR and CDR2 is FQNEAQ (reference sequence). Sequences were derived from PBMCs, sampled from the stem cell graft. The chain carries TRBV7-9 and TRBJ2-3; 9 bases align to TRBD1. The TCR originated in a human donor who donated a stem cell graft to a child with Fanconi anemia. The CDR3 region is CASSLDRQGEGDTQYF. The DNA for the CDR3 is TGTGCCAGCAGCTTAGATCGACAGGGGGAAGGAGATACGCAGTATTTT.